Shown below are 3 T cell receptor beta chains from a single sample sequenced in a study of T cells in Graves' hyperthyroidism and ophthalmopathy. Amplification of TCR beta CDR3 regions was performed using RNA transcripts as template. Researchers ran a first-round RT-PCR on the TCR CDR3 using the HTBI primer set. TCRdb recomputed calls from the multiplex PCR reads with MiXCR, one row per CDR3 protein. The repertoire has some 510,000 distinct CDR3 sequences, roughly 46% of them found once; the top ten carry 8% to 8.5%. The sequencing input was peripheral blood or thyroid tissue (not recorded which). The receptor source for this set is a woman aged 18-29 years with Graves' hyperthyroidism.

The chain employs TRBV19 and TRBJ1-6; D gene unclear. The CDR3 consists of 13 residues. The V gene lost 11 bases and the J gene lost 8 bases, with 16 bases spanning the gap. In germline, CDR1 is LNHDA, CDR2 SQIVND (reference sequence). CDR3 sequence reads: CAWSPDWDSPLHF. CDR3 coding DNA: TGTGCCTGGAGTCCTGACTGGGATTCACCCCTCCACTTT.

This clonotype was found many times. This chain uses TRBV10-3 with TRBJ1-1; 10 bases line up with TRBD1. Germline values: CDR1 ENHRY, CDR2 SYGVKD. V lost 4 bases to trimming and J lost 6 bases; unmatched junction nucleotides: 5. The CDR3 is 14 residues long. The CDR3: CAISGGQGIAEAFF. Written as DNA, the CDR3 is TGTGCCATCAGTGGGGGACAGGGGATTGCTGAAGCTTTCTTT.

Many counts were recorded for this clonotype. CDR3 residues: CATSRDLESRYEQYF. The CDR3 coding sequence is TGTGCCACCAGCAGAGATCTCGAGAGTCGCTACGAGCAGTACTTC. The rearrangement links TRBV15 to TRBJ2-7; D is unresolved. Trimming took 0 bases from V and 3 from J, leaving 12 bases between them. Germline CDR1 LNHNV, CDR2 YYDKDF (reference sequence). The CDR3 runs 15 residues.